Below, 3 T cell receptor beta chains from the same sample are listed, as sequenced in a study of vaccination and CD4 T cells after COVID-19. No antigens are known for them. Cultured CD4+ T cells had their DNA profiled by the Oncomine TCR Beta short-read assay. MiXCR, run by TCRdb on the PCR reads, gives a single entry per CDR3 protein. The sample has about 13,000 distinct CDR3 sequences, 58% seen once. Sample treatment: roughly 10-day PBMC culture with coronavirus spike peptide pools or control peptides (ViraFEST assay). The specimen was cultured CD4+ T cells from blood, collected after SARS-CoV-2 vaccination. These receptors were taken from a human donor with COVID-19.

Only one count was recorded for this clonotype. This chain uses TRBV7-2 with TRBJ2-7; D unresolved. CDR3 length: 13 amino acids. In germline, CDR1 is SGHTA, CDR2 FQGNSA. V was trimmed by 1 base and J by 6 bases, leaving 10 bases between them. In nucleotides, the CDR3 is TGTGCCAGCAGCTTAGGGATTGTGGGCGAGCAGTACTTC. Encoded protein: CASSLGIVGEQYF.

V and J are TRBV7-3 and TRBJ2-5; D is possibly TRBD1 or TRBD2 (5 bases each). Per germline, CDR1 SGHTA and CDR2 FQGTGA. The CDR3 sequence is 15 residues long. V was shortened by 1 base and J by 4 bases, with 13 bases between the two germline ends. Here the CDR3 DNA reads TGTGCCAGCAGCTTAATGTTGGGGGTTGGAGAGACCCAGTACTTC. This encodes CASSLMLGVGETQYF.

This clonotype was seen once. This chain connects TRBV11-2 to TRBJ1-5, with D possibly TRBD1 on 5 matching bases. From germline, CDR1 is SGHAT and CDR2 FQNNGV. CDR3 length: 16 residues. V was pared by 0 bases and J by 0 bases, with 9 bases between. This CDR3 reads CASSLDREYSNQPQHF. The DNA for the CDR3 is TGTGCCAGCAGCTTAGACAGGGAATATAGCAATCAGCCCCAGCATTTT. The full variable domain, in which reference TRBV11-2 and TRBJ1-5 provide the parts outside the CDR3, is EAGVAQSPRYKIIEKRQSVAFWCNPISGHATLYWYQQILGQGPKLLIQFQNNGVVDDSQLPKDRFSAERLKGVDSTLKIQPAKLEDSAVYLCASSLDREYSNQPQHFGDGTRLSIL.